Only a few counts were recorded for the clone carrying this TCR beta chain. This entry belongs to a study of cytomegalovirus exposure and HLA in healthy donors. Primers included in the PCR were 60 Vbeta and 13 Jbeta primers. Sequencing was performed with immunoSEQ multiplex PCR; in TCRdb, only in-frame clones are kept and a portion is missing. The sample lists about 190,000 clones, roughly 80% seen once, with 0.8% in the top ten. The CDR3 spans 11 residues. Looked up from germline, CDR1 is MNHEY and CDR2 is SVGAGI. The V end lost 10 bases, the J end lost 6 bases, and 10 bases lay between the germline ends.

This TCR derives from a woman under 30 in good health and CMV-seronegative. V usage is TRBV6-5 and J usage is TRBJ1-5; the D gene is possibly TRBD1 (5 bases). The sample was PBMCs. The CDR3 spells CATGFFQPQHF. In DNA form, the CDR3 reads TGTGCCACAGGGTTTTTTCAGCCCCAGCATTTT.